Each of the 5 T cell receptor beta chains below was sequenced from the same sample in a study of OX40 agonist ivuxolimab in advanced cancers. The protocol was immunoSEQ multiplex PCR, while the TCRdb copy is restricted to in-frame clones and leaves out a portion. This table has about 86,000 clones, more than 80% appearing once. Sequencing used CD4+ or CD8+ T cells sorted from blood, obtained in a trial of the OX40 agonist ivuxolimab. The source of these receptors is an adult with an advanced solid tumor such as melanoma, head and neck, liver or kidney cancer.

This clone was recorded once. This chain joins TRBV19 and TRBJ1-1; D is unclear. CDR1 LNHDA and CDR2 SQIVND come from the germline V gene (reference sequence). This CDR3 is built from 16 residues. Trimming stripped 0 bases from V and 1 base from J, with 12 bases between. This CDR3 is CASSIDQAGRNTEAFF. The CDR3 DNA sequence: TGTGCCAGTAGTATAGATCAGGCAGGCCGGAACACTGAAGCTTTCTTT.

The CDR3 DNA reads as TGTGCCAGCAGTGACACCCCGAGAGCCTACGAGCAGTACTTC. As protein: CASSDTPRAYEQYF. This sequence joins TRBV2 and TRBJ2-7; no definite D call. The CDR3 extends over 14 amino acids. Between the trimmed V and J ends, which lost 3 bases and 2 bases, there was a span of 11 bases. The V gene's germline CDR1 is SNHLY and CDR2 FYNNEI.

The genes are TRBV12-5 and TRBJ2-7, with 11 bases matching TRBD1. The CDR3 is 16 amino acids. CDR1 is LGHNT and CDR2 is FRNRAP in the germline V gene. Unmatched junction bases numbered 8, after V lost 4 bases and J lost 3 bases. The CDR3 here is CASGSDRGQGVYEQYF. For the CDR3, the DNA is TGTGCTAGTGGTTCCGATAGGGGACAGGGGGTCTACGAGCAGTACTTC.

The chain combines TRBV6-6 with TRBJ1-5, with D unclear. The CDR3 consists of 15 residues. Germline V gene lookup returns CDR1 MNHNY and CDR2 SVGAGI (reference sequence). With 3 bases removed from V and 7 bases from J, the gap between germline ends came to 16 bases. The CDR3 coding sequence is TGTGCCAGCAGTTATAGGCGTGCCGTCGGACAGCCCCAGCATTTT. The encoded protein is CASSYRRAVGQPQHF.

A single count supports this clone. The rearrangement links TRBV18 to TRBJ2-7; the D is unclear. Germline CDR1 reads KGHSH; CDR2 reads LQKENI. The CDR3 totals 12 residues. Trimming shortened V by 3 bases and J by 4 bases, and 7 bases separated the two germline ends. In DNA form, the CDR3 reads TGTGCCAGCTCACCGACTGGGTACGAGCAGTACTTC. Translating gives CASSPTGYEQYF. Looking up the rest from reference TRBV18 and TRBJ2-7 gives the full variable domain: NAGVMQNPRHLVRRRGQEARLRCSPMKGHSHVYWYRQLPEEGLKFMVYLQKENIIDESGMPKERFSAEFPKEGPSILRIQQVVRGDSAAYFCASSPTGYEQYFGPGTRLTVT.